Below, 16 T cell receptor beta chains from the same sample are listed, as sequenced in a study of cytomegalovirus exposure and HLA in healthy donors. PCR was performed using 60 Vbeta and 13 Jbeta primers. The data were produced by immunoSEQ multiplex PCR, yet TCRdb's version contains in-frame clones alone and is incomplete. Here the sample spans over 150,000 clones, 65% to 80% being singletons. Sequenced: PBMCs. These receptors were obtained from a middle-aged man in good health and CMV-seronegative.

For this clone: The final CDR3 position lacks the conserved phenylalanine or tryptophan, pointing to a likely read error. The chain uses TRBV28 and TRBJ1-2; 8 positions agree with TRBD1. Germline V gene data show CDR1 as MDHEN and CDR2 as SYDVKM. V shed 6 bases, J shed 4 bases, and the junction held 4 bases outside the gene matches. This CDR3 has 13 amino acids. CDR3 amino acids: CASRIQGGYGYTS. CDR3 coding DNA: TGTGCCAGCAGGATACAGGGGGGCTATGGCTACACCTCC.

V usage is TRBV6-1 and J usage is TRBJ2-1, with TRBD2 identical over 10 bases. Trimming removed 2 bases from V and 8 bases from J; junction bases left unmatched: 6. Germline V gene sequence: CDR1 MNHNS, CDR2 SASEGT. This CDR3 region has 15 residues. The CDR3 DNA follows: TGTGCCAGCAGTGAATTGGGGACTAGCGCGTATGAGCAGTTCTTC. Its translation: CASSELGTSAYEQFF.

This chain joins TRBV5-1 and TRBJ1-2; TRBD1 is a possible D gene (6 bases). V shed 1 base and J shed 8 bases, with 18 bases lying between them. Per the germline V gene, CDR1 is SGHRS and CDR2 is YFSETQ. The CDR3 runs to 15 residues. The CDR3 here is CASSLTGQMVGGYTF. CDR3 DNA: TGCGCCAGCAGCTTGACAGGACAGATGGTAGGGGGCTACACCTTC. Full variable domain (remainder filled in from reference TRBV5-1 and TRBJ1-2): KAGVTQTPRYLIKTRGQQVTLSCSPISGHRSVSWYQQTPGQGLQFLFEYFSETQRNKGNFPGRFSGRQFSNSRSEMNVSTLELGDSALYLCASSLTGQMVGGYTFGSGTRLTVV.

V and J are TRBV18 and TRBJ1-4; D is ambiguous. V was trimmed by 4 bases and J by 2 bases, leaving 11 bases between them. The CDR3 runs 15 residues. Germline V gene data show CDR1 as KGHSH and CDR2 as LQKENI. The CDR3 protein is CASSRAQATNEKLFF. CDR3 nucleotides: TGTGCCAGCTCACGGGCCCAGGCGACTAATGAAAAACTGTTTTTT.

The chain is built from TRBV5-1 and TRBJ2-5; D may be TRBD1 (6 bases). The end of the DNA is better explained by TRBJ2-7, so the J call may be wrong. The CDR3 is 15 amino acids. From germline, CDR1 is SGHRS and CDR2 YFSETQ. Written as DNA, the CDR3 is TGCGCCAGCAGCCCAAATTCGGGACAATCCTACGAGCAGTACTTC. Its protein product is CASSPNSGQSYEQYF.

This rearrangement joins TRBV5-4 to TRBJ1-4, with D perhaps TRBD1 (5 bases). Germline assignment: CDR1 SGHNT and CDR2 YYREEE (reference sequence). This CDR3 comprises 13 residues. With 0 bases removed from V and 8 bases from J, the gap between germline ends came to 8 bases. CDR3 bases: TGTGCCAGCAGCTTGGCGGGGGGAGAAAAACTGTTTTTT. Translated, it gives CASSLAGGEKLFF.

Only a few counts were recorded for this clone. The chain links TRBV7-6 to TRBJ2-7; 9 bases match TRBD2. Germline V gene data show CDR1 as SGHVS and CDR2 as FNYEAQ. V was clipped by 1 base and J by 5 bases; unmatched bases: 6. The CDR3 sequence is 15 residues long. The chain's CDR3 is CASSLEAGGSDEQYF. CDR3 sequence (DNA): TGTGCCAGCAGCTTAGAGGCGGGAGGGTCAGACGAGCAGTACTTC.

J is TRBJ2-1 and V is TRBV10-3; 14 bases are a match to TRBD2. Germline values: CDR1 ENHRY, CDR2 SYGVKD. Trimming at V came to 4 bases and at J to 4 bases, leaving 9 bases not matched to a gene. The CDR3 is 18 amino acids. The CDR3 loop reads CAISGGTSGSASYNEQFF. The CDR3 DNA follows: TGTGCCATCAGTGGCGGGACTAGCGGGAGTGCGAGTTACAATGAGCAGTTCTTC.

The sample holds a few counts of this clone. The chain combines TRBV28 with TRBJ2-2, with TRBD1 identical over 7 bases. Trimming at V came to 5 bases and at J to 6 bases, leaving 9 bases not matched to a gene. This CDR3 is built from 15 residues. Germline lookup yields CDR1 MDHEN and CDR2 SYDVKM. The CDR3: CASSGLYQGAGELFF. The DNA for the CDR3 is TGTGCCAGCAGTGGACTCTACCAGGGGGCCGGGGAGCTGTTTTTT.

CDR3 protein: CASSYTSGTGSYEQYF. The CDR3 DNA is TGTGCCAGCAGTTACACCTCCGGGACAGGGTCGTACGAGCAGTACTTC. The chain uses TRBV6-6 and TRBJ2-7; 9 nucleotides align to TRBD1. CDR1 and CDR2 from the germline V gene are MNHNY and SVGAGI (reference sequence). V trimming: 2 bases; J trimming: 4 bases; junction bases outside the gene matches: 9. This CDR3 has 16 amino acids.

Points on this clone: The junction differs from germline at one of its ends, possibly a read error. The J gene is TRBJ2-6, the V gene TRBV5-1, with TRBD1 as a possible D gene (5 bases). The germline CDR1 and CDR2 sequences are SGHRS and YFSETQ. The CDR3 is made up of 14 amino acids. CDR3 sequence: CASSSTAGANGLTF. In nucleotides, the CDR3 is TGCGCCAGCAGCTCGACGGCTGGGGCCAACGGCCTGACTTTC.

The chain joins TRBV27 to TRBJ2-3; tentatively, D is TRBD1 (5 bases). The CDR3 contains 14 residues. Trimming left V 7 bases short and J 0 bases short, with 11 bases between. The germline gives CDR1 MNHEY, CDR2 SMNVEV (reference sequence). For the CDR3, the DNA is TGTGCCAGCAATTCGGCAGGGAGCACAGATACGCAGTATTTT. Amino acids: CASNSAGSTDTQYF.

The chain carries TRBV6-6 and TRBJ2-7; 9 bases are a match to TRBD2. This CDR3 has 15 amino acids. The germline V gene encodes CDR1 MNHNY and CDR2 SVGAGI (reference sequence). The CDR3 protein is CASRASGIGVYEQYF. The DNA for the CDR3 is TGTGCTAGCCGGGCTAGCGGGATAGGGGTCTACGAGCAGTACTTC.

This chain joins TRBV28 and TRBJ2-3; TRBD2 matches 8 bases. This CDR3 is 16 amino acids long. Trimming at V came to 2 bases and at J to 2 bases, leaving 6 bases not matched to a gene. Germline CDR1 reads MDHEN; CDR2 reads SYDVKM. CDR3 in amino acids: CASSLGLAGPTDTQYF. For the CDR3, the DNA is TGTGCCAGCAGTTTAGGACTAGCCGGCCCCACAGATACGCAGTATTTT.

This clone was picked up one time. This chain's CDR3 is CASSIVRDGREAQYF. The CDR3 DNA follows: TGTGCCAGTAGTATAGTCCGGGACGGCCGGGAGGCCCAGTACTTC. V usage is TRBV19 and J usage is TRBJ2-5; 7 bases align to TRBD2. The CDR3 runs 15 residues. Germline loops: CDR1 LNHDA, CDR2 SQIVND (reference sequence). J gave up 9 bases and V 1 base, and 11 bases lay outside the gene matches.

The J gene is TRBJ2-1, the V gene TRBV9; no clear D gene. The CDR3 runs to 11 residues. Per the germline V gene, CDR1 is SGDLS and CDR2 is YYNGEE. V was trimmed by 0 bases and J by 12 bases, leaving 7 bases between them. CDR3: CASSVGPGQFF. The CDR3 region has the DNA TGTGCCAGCAGCGTAGGGCCTGGGCAGTTCTTC.